Below are 5 T cell receptor beta chains sequenced from a single sample in a study of CXCR3-negative and CXCR3-positive naive CD8 T cells. Through 5' RACE with UMI labels, the TRB cDNA libraries were prepared. TCRdb reprocessed the 5' RACE reads and stores each CDR3 protein as one record, lacking DNA. This sample's table has about 89,000 distinct CDR3 sequences. Study-wide results and caveats: Compared with CXCR3-negative naive cells, CXCR3-positive naive cells showed more hydrophobic TRB CDR3s.

For these receptors, no antigen is known. The material sequenced was naive CXCR3+ CD8+ T cells from blood. This sample's subset: CD45RO-CCR7+CD27+CD95- naive CD8+ T cells expressing CXCR3 (TNR3+). These receptor sequences come from a human donor in good health. Some clones in this sample may be carry-over from other donors' samples.

V gene TRBV6-1 combines with J gene TRBJ2-6; there is no DNA to check the TCRdb D call of TRBD1. Looked up from germline, CDR1 is MNHNS and CDR2 is SASEGT. This CDR3 contains 18 residues. This chain's CDR3 is CASSDRTGLDSGANVLTF.

V is TRBV7-2 and J is TRBJ1-1; checking the TCRdb D call of TRBD1 is not possible without DNA. The V gene's germline CDR1 is SGHTA and CDR2 FQGNSA. The CDR3 covers 17 residues. This chain's CDR3 is CASSRVTGGSPNTEAFF.

This chain joins TRBV7-9 and TRBJ2-7; the TCRdb call, TRBD2, lacks DNA for checking. This CDR3 comprises 15 residues. Per the germline V gene, CDR1 is SEHNR and CDR2 is FQNEAQ (reference sequence). CDR3 protein: CASSSLAGPSYEQYF.

V and J are TRBV14 and TRBJ2-4; the D call of TRBD2 rests on TCRdb alone, since no DNA is present to check it. The CDR3 loop spans 16 amino acids. The V gene's germline CDR1 is SGHDN and CDR2 FVKESK. This CDR3 is CASSQVQGRAKNIQYF.

The CDR3 is CASSEKRTSGGPYNEQFF. The V gene is TRBV9, the J gene TRBJ2-1; the TRBD2 assignment by TCRdb is unverifiable without DNA. CDR3 length: 18 amino acids. Germline V gene lookup returns CDR1 SGDLS and CDR2 YYNGEE.